The rows below give T cell receptor beta chains drawn from one sample of a study of blood T cell repertoires in COVID-19. Here immunoSEQ multiplex PCR was the method, and the copy in TCRdb shows in-frame clones only, minus some. The sample carries about 67,000 clones, about 90% recorded once. Material: peripheral blood. The receptors shown here come from a man aged 45-65 years with active COVID-19. Both conserved end residues are part of each CDR3. The D gene is left open where the match is weak. Size tells how often a clone was seen (once, few, many) or the class of an expanded clone, and some rows leave it out.

J | V | D | size | CDR3 | DNA
TRBJ1-2 | TRBV10-3 | - | - | CAISDATEYGYTF | TGTGCCATCAGTGATGCGACGGAGTATGGCTACACCTTC
TRBJ2-6 | TRBV6-5 | - | - | CASSNTGAGANVLTF | TGTGCCAGCAGCAATACTGGAGCTGGGGCCAACGTCCTGACTTTC
TRBJ2-7 | TRBV11-3 | TRBD2 | - | CASSLTSGDSYEQYF | TGTGCCAGCAGCTTGACTAGCGGGGATTCCTACGAGCAGTACTTC
TRBJ1-6 | TRBV28 | - | - | CASSSLRGVWNSPLHF | TGTGCCAGCAGTTCCCTCAGGGGAGTATGGAATTCACCCCTCCACTTT
TRBJ2-2 | TRBV5-5 | TRBD1 | - | CASSLGTGATGELFF | TGTGCCAGCAGCCTCGGGACAGGGGCCACCGGGGAGCTGTTTTTT
TRBJ2-7 | TRBV28 | - | - | CASRTGANYEQYF | TGTGCCAGCAGGACAGGAGCTAACTACGAGCAGTACTTC
TRBJ1-2 | TRBV7-9 | TRBD1 | few | CASSLDRNYGDRGYGYTF | TGTGCCAGCAGCTTAGACCGAAATTATGGGGACAGGGGCTATGGCTACACCTTC
TRBJ2-7 | TRBV30 | - | - | CAWSVTGNWAYEQYF | TGTGCCTGGAGTGTCACAGGGAATTGGGCCTACGAGCAGTACTTC
TRBJ1-5 | TRBV19 | TRBD1 | - | CASSSDEGTGVRGNQPQHF | TGTGCCAGTAGTAGTGATGAAGGGACAGGGGTCAGGGGCAATCAGCCCCAGCATTTT
TRBJ1-2 | TRBV5-6 | - | once | CASSLQQGNYGYTF | TGTGCCAGCAGCTTACAACAGGGAAACTATGGCTACACCTTC
TRBJ1-5 | TRBV18 | - | - | CASSAGPGNQPQHF | TGTGCCAGCTCGGCAGGGCCTGGTAATCAGCCCCAGCATTTT
TRBJ2-5 | TRBV5-4 | TRBD2 | - | CASSRTSGRPLRETQYF | TGTGCCAGCAGCCGGACTAGCGGGAGGCCCCTCCGGGAGACCCAGTACTTC
TRBJ1-5 | TRBV19 | - | - | CASSIGRQPQHF | TGTGCCAGTAGTATTGGGAGACAGCCCCAGCATTTT
TRBJ1-1 | TRBV11-3 | TRBD1 | few | CASSSNRGRTEAFF | TGTGCCAGCAGCAGTAACAGGGGAAGAACTGAAGCTTTCTTT
TRBJ2-2 | TRBV2 | TRBD2 | - | CASSRAGAGELFF | TGTGCCAGCAGTAGAGCGGGAGCCGGGGAGCTGTTTTTT
TRBJ1-6 | TRBV10-3 | TRBD1 | - | CAIPGTGNSPLHF | TGTGCCATTCCCGGGACAGGGAATTCACCCCTCCACTTT
TRBJ2-7 | TRBV4-3 | - | - | CASSYSRRGGYEQYF | TGCGCCAGCAGCTACTCCCGGAGGGGCGGCTACGAGCAGTACTTC
TRBJ1-4 | TRBV5-6 | - | - | CASTSGTREKLFF | TGTGCCAGCACGAGCGGGACACGTGAAAAACTGTTTTTT
TRBJ1-3 | TRBV5-4 | TRBD1 | - | CASSTGQGSGNTIYF | TGTGCCAGCAGCACGGGACAGGGGTCTGGAAACACCATATATTTT
TRBJ1-2 | TRBV19 | - | - | CASRRSGNYGYTF | TGTGCCAGCCGGAGATCTGGGAACTATGGCTACACCTTC
TRBJ1-1 | TRBV28 | - | - | CASSLQFEAFF | TGTGCCAGCAGTTTACAGTTTGAAGCTTTCTTT
TRBJ1-2 | TRBV9 | TRBD1 | - | CASSVHRGDYGYTF | TGTGCCAGCAGCGTCCACAGGGGGGACTATGGCTACACCTTC
TRBJ1-5 | TRBV29-1 | - | - | CSVALGSSNQPQHF | TGCAGCGTTGCCTTAGGGAGTAGCAATCAGCCCCAGCATTTT
TRBJ2-7 | TRBV13 | TRBD1 | - | CASSPPGQGNHEQYF | TGTGCCAGCAGCCCTCCGGGACAGGGTAACCACGAGCAGTACTTC
TRBJ2-5 | TRBV5-1 | - | - | CASSFSTKETQYF | TGCGCCAGCAGCTTCTCGACTAAAGAGACCCAGTACTTC
TRBJ2-7 | TRBV24-1 | TRBD1 | - | CATSDLGGLIPSYEQYF | TGTGCCACCAGTGATTTAGGGGGCTTAATTCCCTCCTACGAGCAGTACTTC
TRBJ2-1 | TRBV7-2 | - | - | CASSPRLASDEQFF | TGTGCCAGCAGCCCCCGCTTAGCTTCGGATGAGCAGTTCTTC
TRBJ2-2 | TRBV11-2 | - | - | CASSPGGNGELFF | TGTGCCAGCAGCCCAGGGGGGAACGGGGAGCTGTTTTTT
TRBJ1-2 | TRBV6-5 | - | once | CASSSGILSGYTF | TGTGCCAGCAGCTCCGGGATCTTGTCTGGCTACACCTTC
TRBJ2-7 | TRBV18 | TRBD1 | few | CASSPGQGAKHEQYF | TGTGCCAGCTCACCAGGGCAGGGGGCGAAGCACGAGCAGTACTTC
TRBJ2-5 | TRBV5-1 | - | - | CASSLASGYQETQYF | TGCGCCAGCAGCTTGGCGTCGGGATACCAAGAGACCCAGTACTTC
TRBJ2-1 | TRBV6-5 | TRBD2 | - | CASRLTGTTINEQFF | TGTGCCAGCAGACTAACCGGGACTACGATCAATGAGCAGTTCTTC
TRBJ2-5 | TRBV7-9 | - | - | CASSYKETQYF | TGTGCCAGCAGCTATAAAGAGACCCAGTACTTC
TRBJ2-7 | TRBV24-1 | TRBD2 | - | CATSESTSVYEQYF | TGTGCCACCAGTGAATCGACTAGCGTCTACGAGCAGTACTTC
TRBJ2-5 | TRBV28 | TRBD1 | - | CASSQGQGNQETQYF | TGTGCCAGCAGCCAGGGACAGGGGAACCAAGAGACCCAGTACTTC
TRBJ2-1 | TRBV12-3/TRBV12-4 | - | - | CAGTQQGSDEQFF | TGTGCCGGAACTCAACAGGGTAGCGATGAGCAGTTCTTC
TRBJ2-1 | TRBV19 | TRBD2 | - | CASNPASGGRDEQFF | TGTGCCAGTAACCCCGCGTCGGGAGGGAGGGATGAGCAGTTCTTC
TRBJ2-5 | TRBV18 | - | - | CASSLRLAQETQYF | TGTGCCAGCTCATTACGCTTGGCCCAAGAGACCCAGTACTTC
TRBJ2-1 | TRBV14 | TRBD2 | - | CASSHGTSGTLNEQFF | TGTGCCAGCAGCCATGGGACTAGCGGGACCCTCAATGAGCAGTTCTTC